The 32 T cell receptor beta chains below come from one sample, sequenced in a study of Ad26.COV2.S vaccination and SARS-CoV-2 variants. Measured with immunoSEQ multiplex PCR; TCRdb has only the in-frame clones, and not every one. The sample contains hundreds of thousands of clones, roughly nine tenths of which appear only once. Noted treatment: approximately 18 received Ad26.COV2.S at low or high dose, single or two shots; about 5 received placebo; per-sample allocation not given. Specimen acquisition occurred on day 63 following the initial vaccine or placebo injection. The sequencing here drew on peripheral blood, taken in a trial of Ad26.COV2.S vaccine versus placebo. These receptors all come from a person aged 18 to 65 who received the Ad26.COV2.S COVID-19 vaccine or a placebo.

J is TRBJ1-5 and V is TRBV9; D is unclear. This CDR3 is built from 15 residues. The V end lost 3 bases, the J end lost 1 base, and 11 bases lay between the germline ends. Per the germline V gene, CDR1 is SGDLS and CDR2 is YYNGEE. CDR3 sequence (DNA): TGTGCCAGCAGCGCCGGCGGTGGAAGCAATCAGCCCCAGCATTTT. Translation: CASSAGGGSNQPQHF.

CDR3 region: CASRMDLGSYSPLHF. CDR3 DNA: TGCGCCAGCAGGATGGATTTGGGCAGTTACTCACCCCTCCACTTT. The chain combines TRBV10-2 with TRBJ1-6; D is undetermined. The ends were cut back, 6 bases at V and 10 bases at J, with 19 bases in the middle. The CDR3 is 15 amino acids. Germline CDR1 reads WSHSY; CDR2 reads SAAADI.

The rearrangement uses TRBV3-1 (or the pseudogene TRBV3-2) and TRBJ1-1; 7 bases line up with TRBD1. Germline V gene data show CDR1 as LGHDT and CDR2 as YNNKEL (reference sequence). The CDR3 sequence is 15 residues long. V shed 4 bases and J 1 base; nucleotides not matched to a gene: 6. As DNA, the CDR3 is TGTGCCAGCAGCCCTCGACAGGGATCGAACACTGAAGCTTTCTTT. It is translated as CASSPRQGSNTEAFF.

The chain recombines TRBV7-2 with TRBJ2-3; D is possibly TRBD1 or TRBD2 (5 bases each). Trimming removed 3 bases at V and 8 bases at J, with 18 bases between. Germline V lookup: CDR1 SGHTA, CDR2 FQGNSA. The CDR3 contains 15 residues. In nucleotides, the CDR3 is TGTGCCAGCAGCTTCGGCATTTCGGCGAGGGGTACGCAGTATTTT. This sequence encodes CASSFGISARGTQYF.

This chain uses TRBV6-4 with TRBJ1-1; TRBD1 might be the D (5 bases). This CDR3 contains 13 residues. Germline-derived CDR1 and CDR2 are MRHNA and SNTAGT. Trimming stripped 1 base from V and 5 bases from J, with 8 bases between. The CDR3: CASSDFSGTEAFF. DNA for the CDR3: TGTGCCAGCAGTGACTTCTCAGGGACTGAAGCTTTCTTT.

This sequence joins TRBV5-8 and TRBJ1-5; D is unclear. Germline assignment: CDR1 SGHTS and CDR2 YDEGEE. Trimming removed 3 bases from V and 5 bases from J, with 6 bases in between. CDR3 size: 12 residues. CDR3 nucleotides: TGTGCCAGCAGCTCTGGAGATCAGCCCCAGCATTTT. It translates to CASSSGDQPQHF.

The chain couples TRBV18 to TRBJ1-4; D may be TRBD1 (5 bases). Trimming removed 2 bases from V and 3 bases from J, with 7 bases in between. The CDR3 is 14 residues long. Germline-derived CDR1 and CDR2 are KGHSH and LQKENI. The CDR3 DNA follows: TGTGCCAGCTCACCAGCAGGGTCTAATGAAAAACTGTTTTTT. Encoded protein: CASSPAGSNEKLFF.

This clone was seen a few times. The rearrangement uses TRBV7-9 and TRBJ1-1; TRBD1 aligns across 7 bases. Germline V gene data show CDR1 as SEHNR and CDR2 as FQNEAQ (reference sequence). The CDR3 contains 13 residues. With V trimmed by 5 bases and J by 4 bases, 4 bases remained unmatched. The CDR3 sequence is CASSIQGSTEAFF. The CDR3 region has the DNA TGTGCCAGCAGCATACAGGGGTCCACTGAAGCTTTCTTT.

The CDR3 nucleotides are TGTGCCAGCAGCCGAACTAGCGGCTACTACGAGCAGTACTTC. This gives the protein CASSRTSGYYEQYF. The V and J genes are TRBV14 and TRBJ2-7; 8 bases align to TRBD2. Per germline, CDR1 SGHDN and CDR2 FVKESK. This CDR3 has 14 residues. The ends lost 4 bases at V and 3 bases at J; junction bases unmatched: 5.

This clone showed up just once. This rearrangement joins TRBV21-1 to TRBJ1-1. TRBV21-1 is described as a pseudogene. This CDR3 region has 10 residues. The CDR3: CASSNAGTDF. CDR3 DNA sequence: TGTGCCAGCAGCAACGCCGGGACTGACTTT.

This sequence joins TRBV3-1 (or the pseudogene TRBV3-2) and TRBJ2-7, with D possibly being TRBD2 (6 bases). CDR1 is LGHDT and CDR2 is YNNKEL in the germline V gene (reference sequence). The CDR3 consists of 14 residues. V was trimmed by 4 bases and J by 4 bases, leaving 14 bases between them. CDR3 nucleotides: TGTGCCAGCAGCCCAGCCGGGAGTTGGTACGAGCAGTACTTC. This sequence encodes CASSPAGSWYEQYF.

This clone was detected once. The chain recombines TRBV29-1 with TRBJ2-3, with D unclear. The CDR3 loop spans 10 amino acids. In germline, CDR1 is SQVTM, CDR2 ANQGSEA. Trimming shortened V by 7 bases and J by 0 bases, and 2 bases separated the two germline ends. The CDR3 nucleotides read TGCAGCGGTAGCACAGATACGCAGTATTTT. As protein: CSGSTDTQYF.

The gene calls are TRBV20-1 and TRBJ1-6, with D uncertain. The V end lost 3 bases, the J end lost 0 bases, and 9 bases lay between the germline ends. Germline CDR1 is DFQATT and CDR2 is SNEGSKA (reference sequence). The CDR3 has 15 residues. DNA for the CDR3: TGCAGTGCTAGTCTGGAGAGCTCCTATAATTCACCCCTCCACTTT. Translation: CSASLESSYNSPLHF.

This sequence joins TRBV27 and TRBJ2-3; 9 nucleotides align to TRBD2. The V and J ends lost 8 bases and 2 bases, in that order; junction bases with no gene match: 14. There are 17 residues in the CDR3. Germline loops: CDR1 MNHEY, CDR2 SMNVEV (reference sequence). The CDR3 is CASAILTSGGPTDTQYF. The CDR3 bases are TGTGCCAGCGCCATTCTGACTAGCGGAGGGCCCACAGATACGCAGTATTTT.

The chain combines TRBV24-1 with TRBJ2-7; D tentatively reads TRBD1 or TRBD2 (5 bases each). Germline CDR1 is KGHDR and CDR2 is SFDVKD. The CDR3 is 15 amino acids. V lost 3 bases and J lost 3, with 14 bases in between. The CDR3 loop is CATSDRDAGRYEQYF. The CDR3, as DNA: TGTGCCACCAGTGATCGGGACGCCGGACGCTACGAGCAGTACTTC.

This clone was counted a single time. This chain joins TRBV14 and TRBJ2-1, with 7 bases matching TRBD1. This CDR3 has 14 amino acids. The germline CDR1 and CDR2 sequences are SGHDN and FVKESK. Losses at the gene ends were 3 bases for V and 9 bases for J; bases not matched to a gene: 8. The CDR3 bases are TGTGCCAGCAGCCACATCAGAGGGGGCGGTGAGCAGTTCTTC. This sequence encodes CASSHIRGGGEQFF.

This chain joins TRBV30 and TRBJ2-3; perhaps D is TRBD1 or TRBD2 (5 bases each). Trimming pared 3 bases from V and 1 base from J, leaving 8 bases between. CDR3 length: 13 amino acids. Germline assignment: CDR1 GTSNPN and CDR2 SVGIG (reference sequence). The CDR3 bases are TGTGCCTGGAGCGGGGCTCGCACAGATACGCAGTATTTT. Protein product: CAWSGARTDTQYF.

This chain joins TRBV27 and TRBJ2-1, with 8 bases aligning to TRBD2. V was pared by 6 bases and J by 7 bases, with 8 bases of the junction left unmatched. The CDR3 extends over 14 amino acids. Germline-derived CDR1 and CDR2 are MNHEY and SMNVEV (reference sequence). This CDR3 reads CASRRAGVGNEQFF. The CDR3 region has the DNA TGTGCCAGCAGGCGAGCGGGGGTAGGTAATGAGCAGTTCTTC.

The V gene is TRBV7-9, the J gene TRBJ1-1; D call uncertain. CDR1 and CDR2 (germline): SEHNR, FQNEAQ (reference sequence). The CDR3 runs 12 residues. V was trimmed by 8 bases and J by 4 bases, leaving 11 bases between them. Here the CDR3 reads CASGRWGTEAFF. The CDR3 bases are TGTGCCAGCGGCAGGTGGGGCACTGAAGCTTTCTTT.

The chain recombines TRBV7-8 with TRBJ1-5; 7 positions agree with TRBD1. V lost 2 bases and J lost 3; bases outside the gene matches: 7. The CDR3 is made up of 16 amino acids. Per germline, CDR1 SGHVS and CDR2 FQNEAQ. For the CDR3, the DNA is TGTGCCAGCAGCTTAAGAGACAGGGCCTTCAATCAGCCCCAGCATTTT. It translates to CASSLRDRAFNQPQHF.

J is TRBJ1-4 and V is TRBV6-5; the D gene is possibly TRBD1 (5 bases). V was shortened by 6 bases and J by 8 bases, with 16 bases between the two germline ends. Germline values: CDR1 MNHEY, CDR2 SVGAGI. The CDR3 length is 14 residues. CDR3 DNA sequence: TGTGCCAGCAGCCCCAGGGACCGCTCAGAAAAACTGTTTTTT. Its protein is CASSPRDRSEKLFF.

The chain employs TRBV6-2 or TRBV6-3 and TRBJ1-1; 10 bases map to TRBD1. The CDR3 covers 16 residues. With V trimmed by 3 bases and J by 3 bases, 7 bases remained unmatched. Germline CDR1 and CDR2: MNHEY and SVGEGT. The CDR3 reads CASSYGQGGPYTEAFF. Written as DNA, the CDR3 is TGTGCCAGCAGTTATGGACAGGGGGGCCCCTACACTGAAGCTTTCTTT.

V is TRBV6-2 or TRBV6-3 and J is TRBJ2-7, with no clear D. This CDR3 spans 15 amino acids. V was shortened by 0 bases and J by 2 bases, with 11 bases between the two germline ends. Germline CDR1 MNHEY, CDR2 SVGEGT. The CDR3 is CASSYSVDRTYEQYF. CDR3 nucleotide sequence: TGTGCCAGCAGTTACTCGGTGGACCGCACCTACGAGCAGTACTTC.

The CDR3: CASRPGQNTEAFF. Here the CDR3 DNA reads TGTGCCAGCAGACCAGGACAGAACACTGAAGCTTTCTTT. The J gene is TRBJ1-1, the V gene TRBV6-5; D perhaps matches TRBD1 (5 bases). Germline V gives CDR1 MNHEY, CDR2 SVGAGI. The CDR3 is 13 residues long. Trimming stripped 6 bases from V and 1 base from J, with 9 bases between.

The CDR3 DNA is TGTGCCAGCAGTTACTCGGGACTTCCAGGGGCGCAGTTCTTC. It yields the protein CASSYSGLPGAQFF. The gene calls are TRBV6-5 and TRBJ2-1; D may match TRBD1 or TRBD2 (6 bases each). The germline V and J ends were trimmed by 0 bases and 12 bases, with 15 bases remaining between them. Germline V gene data show CDR1 as MNHEY and CDR2 as SVGAGI. The CDR3 consists of 14 residues.

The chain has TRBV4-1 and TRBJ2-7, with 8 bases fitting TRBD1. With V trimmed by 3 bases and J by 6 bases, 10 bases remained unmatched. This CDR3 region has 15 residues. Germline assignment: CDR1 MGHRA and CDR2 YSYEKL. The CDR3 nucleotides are TGCGCCAGCAGCCATAGTATTACACAGGGGGGCGAGCAGTACTTC. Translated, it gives CASSHSITQGGEQYF.

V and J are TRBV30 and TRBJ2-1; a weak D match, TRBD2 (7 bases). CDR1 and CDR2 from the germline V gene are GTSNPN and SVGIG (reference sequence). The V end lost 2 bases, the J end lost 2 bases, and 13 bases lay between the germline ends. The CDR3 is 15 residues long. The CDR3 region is CAWSSRGATYNEQFF. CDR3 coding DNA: TGTGCCTGGAGTTCACGGGGGGCGACCTACAATGAGCAGTTCTTC. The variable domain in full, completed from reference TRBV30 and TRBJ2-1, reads SQTIHQWPATLVQPVGSPLSLECTVEGTSNPNLYWYRQAAGRGLQLLFYSVGIGQISSEVPQNLSASRPQDRQFILSSKKLLLSDSGFYLCAWSSRGATYNEQFFGPGTRLTVL.

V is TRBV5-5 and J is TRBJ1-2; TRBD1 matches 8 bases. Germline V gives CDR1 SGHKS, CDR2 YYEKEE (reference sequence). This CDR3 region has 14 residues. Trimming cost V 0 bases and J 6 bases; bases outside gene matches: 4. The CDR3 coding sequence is TGTGCCAGCAGCTTGGGACAGGGGAGGGATGGCTACACCTTC. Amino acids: CASSLGQGRDGYTF.

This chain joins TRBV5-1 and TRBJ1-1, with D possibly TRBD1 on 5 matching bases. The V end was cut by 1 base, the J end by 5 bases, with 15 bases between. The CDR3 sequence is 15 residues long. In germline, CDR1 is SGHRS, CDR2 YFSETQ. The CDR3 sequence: CASSLQIGEGTEAFF. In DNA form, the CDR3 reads TGCGCCAGCAGCTTGCAAATAGGGGAAGGGACTGAAGCTTTCTTT.

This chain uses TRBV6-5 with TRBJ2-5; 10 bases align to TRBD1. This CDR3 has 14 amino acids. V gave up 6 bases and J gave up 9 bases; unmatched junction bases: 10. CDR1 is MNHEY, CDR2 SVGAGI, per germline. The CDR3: CASRPGQGKFAQYF. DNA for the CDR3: TGTGCCAGCAGGCCGGGACAGGGGAAGTTTGCCCAGTACTTC.

DNA for the CDR3: TGTGCCAGCACCCGAGGGTTCGGGGACGAGCAGTACTTC. Encoded protein: CASTRGFGDEQYF. The chain combines TRBV6-5 with TRBJ2-7; TRBD2 is a possible D gene (5 bases). V shed 7 bases and J shed 5 bases, with 15 bases lying between them. The CDR3 length is 13 residues. Germline V gene lookup returns CDR1 MNHEY and CDR2 SVGAGI.

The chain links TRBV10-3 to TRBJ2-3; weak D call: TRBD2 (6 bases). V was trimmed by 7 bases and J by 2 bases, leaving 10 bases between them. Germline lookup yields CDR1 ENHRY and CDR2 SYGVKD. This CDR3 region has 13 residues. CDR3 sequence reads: CAITPGDTDTQYF. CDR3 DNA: TGTGCCATCACCCCGGGGGACACAGATACGCAGTATTTT.